Listed below are T cell receptor beta chains from one sample, sequenced in a study of OX40 agonist ivuxolimab in advanced cancers. The table came from immunoSEQ multiplex PCR; TCRdb's copy has only in-frame clones and leaves some out. The repertoire holds more than 60,000 clones, with over 75% as singletons. This sample comprised CD4+ or CD8+ T cells sorted from blood, obtained in a trial of the OX40 agonist ivuxolimab. These receptors were obtained from an adult with an advanced solid tumor such as melanoma, head and neck, liver or kidney cancer. Both conserved end residues are part of each CDR3. D genes are given only for firm matches. Not all rows give a size; the values are once, few, many and, for expanded clones, a class.

j_call d_call clone_size v_call cdr3_aa cdr3_nt
TRBJ2-3 NA few TRBV2 CASSYTDTQYF TGTGCCAGCAGTTACACAGATACGCAGTATTTT
TRBJ1-4 NA NA TRBV2 CASTPGSPLEKLFF TGTGCCAGCACCCCGGGTTCCCCATTGGAAAAACTGTTTTTT
TRBJ2-5 NA NA TRBV6-6 CASSPTAETQYF TGTGCCAGCAGTCCGACGGCCGAGACCCAGTACTTC
TRBJ2-3 NA NA TRBV7-3 CASSPTGSLGDTQYF TGTGCCAGCAGCCCCACGGGCTCGCTAGGAGATACGCAGTATTTT
TRBJ1-2 TRBD1 NA TRBV6-6 CASSYQGRGKGYTF TGTGCCAGCAGTTACCAGGGCAGGGGGAAAGGCTACACCTTC
TRBJ2-6 NA NA TRBV11-1 CASSLGDRFVSGANVLTF TGTGCCAGCAGCTTAGGAGACCGATTTGTCTCTGGGGCCAACGTCCTGACTTTC
TRBJ2-2 TRBD2 NA TRBV7-2 CASSSPGLAPGELFF TGTGCCAGCAGCTCGCCGGGACTAGCACCCGGGGAGCTGTTTTTT
TRBJ1-2 TRBD1 NA TRBV7-9 CASRHRQGTNYGYTF TGTGCCAGCAGACACAGACAGGGGACTAACTATGGCTACACCTTC
TRBJ2-3 NA once TRBV5-4 CASSFGRMGADTQYF TGTGCCAGCAGTTTCGGACGTATGGGCGCAGATACGCAGTATTTT
TRBJ1-2 TRBD1 NA TRBV4-3 CASSQERDRNSYGYTF TGCGCCAGCAGCCAGGAGCGGGACAGGAACAGCTATGGCTACACCTTC
TRBJ2-1 NA NA TRBV30 CAWSGQGNEQFF TGTGCCTGGAGTGGGCAGGGCAATGAGCAGTTCTTC
TRBJ1-2 NA few TRBV9 CASSMTEGPYGYTF TGTGCCAGCAGTATGACGGAGGGCCCCTATGGCTACACCTTC
TRBJ1-2 NA once TRBV7-8 CATRVLRISNYGYTF TGTGCCACCAGGGTCCTACGGATTTCTAACTATGGCTACACCTTC
TRBJ2-7 TRBD1 NA TRBV27 CARDRDRASYEQYF TGTGCCAGGGATAGGGACAGGGCCTCCTACGAGCAGTACTTC
TRBJ2-5 NA NA TRBV10-2 CASSGVSQETQYF TGCGCCAGCAGTGGAGTTTCACAAGAGACCCAGTACTTC
TRBJ1-6 NA NA TRBV6-6 CASRPDGNYNSPLHF TGTGCCAGCAGACCTGACGGGAACTATAATTCACCCCTCCACTTT
TRBJ2-7 TRBD1 NA TRBV19 CASSIAGGLYEQYF TGTGCCAGTAGTATTGCAGGGGGCCTCTACGAGCAGTACTTC
TRBJ2-1 NA NA TRBV7-9 CASSLSTGSPYNEQFF TGTGCCAGCAGCCTATCGACGGGCAGCCCCTACAATGAGCAGTTCTTC